The clone carrying this T cell receptor beta chain was detected once. These data come from a study of blood T cell repertoires in COVID-19. Only in-frame clones appear in the TCRdb table, and some are missing; sequencing was by immunoSEQ multiplex PCR. The sample gives fewer than 300,000 clones, approximately 90% of which show up once; 2.2% is in the top ten. In germline, CDR1 is SGHVS, CDR2 FQNEAQ. The junction had 14 bases not matched to a gene; V was cut back by 5 bases and J by 4 bases. The CDR3 runs 17 residues. The rearrangement joins TRBV7-8 to TRBJ1-5; TRBD1 aligns across 7 bases. Sequencing was done on a sample of peripheral blood. The TCR was taken from a woman between 25 and 40 years old with COVID-19, enrolled during active disease. The CDR3 DNA sequence: TGTGCCAGCAGCCCACGGGAAAGGGGGCAGGAGAATCAGCCCCAGCATTTT. Translating gives CASSPRERGQENQPQHF. The full variable domain, rest sourced from reference TRBV7-8 and TRBJ1-5, is GAGVSQSPRYKVAKRGQDVALRCDPISGHVSLFWYQQALGQGPEFLTYFQNEAQLDKSGLPSDRFFAERPEGSVSTLKIQRTQQEDSAVYLCASSPRERGQENQPQHFGDGTRLSIL.